The next 32 T cell receptor beta chains were all read from a single sample in a study of CD8 T cells in Susac syndrome. Random hexamers were used to reverse transcribe roughly 0.5 to 1 ug of RNA. TCRdb re-called the immunoSEQ multiplex PCR reads with MiXCR, one entry per CDR3 protein. The table shows about 100,000 distinct CDR3 sequences, with approximately 95% occurring only once. The sample taken for sequencing was CD8+ T cells from PBMCs. The source is a human donor with Susac syndrome.

The genes are TRBV4-1 and TRBJ2-7; 9 bases are a match to TRBD2. Trimming removed 0 bases from V and 3 bases from J; junction bases left unmatched: 3. Germline-derived CDR1 and CDR2 are MGHRA and YSYEKL. The CDR3 is 15 residues long. The CDR3 DNA reads as TGCGCCAGCAGCCAAGAACTAGCGGGTGGCTACGAGCAGTACTTC. Its translation: CASSQELAGGYEQYF.

This clonotype appeared a single time. The rearrangement links TRBV13 to TRBJ2-5, with D possibly matching TRBD2 (6 bases). The V end was cut by 3 bases, the J end by 4 bases, with 9 bases between. CDR3 length: 13 residues. CDR1 and CDR2 (germline): PRHDT, FYEKMQ (reference sequence). The CDR3 DNA follows: TGTGCCAGCAGCTTCGGGAGTGCAGAGACCCAGTACTTC. The encoded protein is CASSFGSAETQYF. Full variable domain (outside the CDR3, taken from reference TRBV13 and TRBJ2-5): AAGVIQSPRHLIKEKRETATLKCYPIPRHDTVYWYQQGPGQDPQFLISFYEKMQSDKGSIPDRFSAQQFSDYHSELNMSSLELGDSALYFCASSFGSAETQYFGPGTRLLVL.

V gene TRBV6-5 combines with J gene TRBJ2-3; a possible D gene is TRBD2 (5 bases). This CDR3 comprises 11 residues. CDR1 is MNHEY and CDR2 is SVGAGI in the germline V gene. With 7 bases removed from V and 7 bases from J, the gap between germline ends came to 9 bases. The CDR3 region is CASKRGNTQYF. As DNA, the CDR3 is TGTGCCAGCAAAAGAGGGAATACGCAGTATTTT.

J is TRBJ2-1 and V is TRBV23-1, with 7 bases matching TRBD2. TRBV23-1 is noted as an ORF with a role that remains uncertain. V was pared by 4 bases and J by 2 bases, with 17 bases of the junction left unmatched. The CDR3 is made up of 19 amino acids. For the CDR3, the DNA is TGCGCCAGCAGTCTAGGGCAGTGGGGCGGGGGACTTCCCTACAATGAGCAGTTCTTC. Translation: CASSLGQWGGGLPYNEQFF.

The V gene is TRBV5-4, the J gene TRBJ2-1, with 10 bases that match TRBD2. CDR1 and CDR2 from the germline V gene are SGHNT and YYREEE (reference sequence). V shed 0 bases, J shed 10 bases, and the junction held 7 bases outside the gene matches. The CDR3 consists of 15 residues. CDR3: CASSLEKREGREQFF. Written as DNA, the CDR3 is TGTGCCAGCAGCTTGGAAAAGCGGGAGGGCCGGGAGCAGTTCTTC.

The chain carries TRBV5-1 and TRBJ1-1, with D unresolved. Trimming removed 4 bases from V and 1 base from J, with 5 bases in between. The germline V gene encodes CDR1 SGHRS and CDR2 YFSETQ. The CDR3 is 12 amino acids. The CDR3 region is CASSAQNTEAFF. As DNA, the CDR3 is TGCGCCAGCAGCGCACAGAACACTGAAGCTTTCTTT.

This clonotype has only one observation. The chain links TRBV5-1 to TRBJ1-1, with D tentatively TRBD1 (5 bases). Between the trimmed V and J ends, which lost 0 bases and 2 bases, there was a span of 8 bases. This CDR3 region has 14 residues. Germline V gene sequence: CDR1 SGHRS, CDR2 YFSETQ. This CDR3 is CASSLDRPNTEAFF. In DNA form, the CDR3 reads TGCGCCAGCAGCTTGGACAGGCCCAACACTGAAGCTTTCTTT.

The rearrangement uses TRBV13 and TRBJ2-1; possible D gene TRBD1, 5 bases. Trimming removed 3 bases at V and 2 bases at J, with 8 bases between. Germline CDR1 reads PRHDT; CDR2 reads FYEKMQ (reference sequence). The CDR3 sequence is 14 residues long. The CDR3 region is CASSFKGTYNEQFF. The CDR3 DNA reads as TGTGCCAGCAGCTTCAAGGGGACCTACAATGAGCAGTTCTTC.

The chain carries TRBV7-9 and TRBJ2-5; 10 bases are shared with TRBD2. The V and J ends lost 5 bases and 5 bases, in that order; junction bases with no gene match: 8. CDR1 is SEHNR and CDR2 is FQNEAQ in the germline V gene (reference sequence). The CDR3 has 15 amino acids. CDR3 sequence: CASSPSLAGDETQYF. DNA of the CDR3: TGTGCCAGCAGCCCCTCCCTAGCGGGAGACGAGACCCAGTACTTC.

V gene TRBV20-1 combines with J gene TRBJ2-7; D gene unclear. CDR3 length: 15 amino acids. V was cut by 5 bases and J by 1 base, with 18 bases left in between. CDR1 and CDR2 from the germline V gene are DFQATT and SNEGSKA (reference sequence). The CDR3 DNA reads TGCAGTGCTCTTAGACTCGGGCAGATTTCCTACGAGCAGTACTTC. Amino acids: CSALRLGQISYEQYF.

The J gene is TRBJ2-4, the V gene TRBV2, with 8 bases lining up with TRBD2. V lost 4 bases, J lost 6 bases, and 8 bases stayed unmatched. Germline-derived CDR1 and CDR2 are SNHLY and FYNNEI. The CDR3 has 15 amino acids. The CDR3 sequence is CASSGAGGHVNIQYF. The CDR3 DNA follows: TGTGCCAGCAGTGGCGCGGGGGGACATGTAAACATTCAGTACTTC.

CDR3 in amino acids: CSVELGLAGVGREQYF. In DNA form, the CDR3 reads TGCAGCGTTGAACTGGGACTAGCGGGAGTGGGGCGCGAGCAGTACTTC. The V gene is TRBV29-1, the J gene TRBJ2-7; 14 bases are a match to TRBD2. Germline CDR1 SQVTM, CDR2 ANQGSEA. The CDR3 has 16 residues. V shed 2 bases and J 6 bases; nucleotides not matched to a gene: 9.

The V and J genes are TRBV20-1 and TRBJ2-3; possible D gene TRBD1, 5 bases. The CDR3 is 13 amino acids. Germline-derived CDR1 and CDR2 are DFQATT and SNEGSKA (reference sequence). The V end was cut by 1 base, the J end by 6 bases, with 11 bases between. CDR3 in amino acids: CSARADWGDTQYF. The CDR3 DNA sequence: TGCAGTGCTAGAGCCGACTGGGGCGATACGCAGTATTTT.

The chain combines TRBV29-1 with TRBJ2-2, with 11 nucleotides matching TRBD2. This CDR3 has 14 amino acids. Germline trimming cut 6 bases from V and 4 bases from J; bases unmatched to any gene: 4. Germline values: CDR1 SQVTM, CDR2 ANQGSEA. The CDR3 spells CSVPGLAGTGELFF. The CDR3 DNA follows: TGCAGCGTCCCCGGACTAGCGGGCACCGGGGAGCTGTTTTTT.

This chain uses TRBV20-1 with TRBJ1-5, with 7 bases matching TRBD1. In germline, CDR1 is DFQATT, CDR2 SNEGSKA (reference sequence). The CDR3 is 17 residues long. V was pared by 0 bases and J by 6 bases, with 14 bases of the junction left unmatched. CDR3 coding DNA: TGCAGTGCTAGAGATCTATCCCGACAGGGAGAAACTCAGCCCCAGCATTTT. Translated, it gives CSARDLSRQGETQPQHF.

The chain joins TRBV29-1 to TRBJ2-7; TRBD1 might be the D (5 bases). CDR3 size: 10 residues. With 6 bases removed from V and 5 bases from J, the gap between germline ends came to 8 bases. The germline gives CDR1 SQVTM, CDR2 ANQGSEA. The DNA of the CDR3 is TGCAGCGTGACAGCCAACGAGCAGTACTTC. Translating gives CSVTANEQYF.

The chain is built from TRBV11-2 and TRBJ1-1; 8 positions match TRBD1. J gave up 3 bases and V 0 bases, and 6 bases lay outside the gene matches. The length of the CDR3 is 16 residues. Germline V gene lookup returns CDR1 SGHAT and CDR2 FQNNGV. The CDR3 is CASSLDLATGDTEAFF. The CDR3 DNA sequence: TGTGCCAGCAGCTTAGATCTGGCGACAGGGGACACTGAAGCTTTCTTT.

V gene TRBV16 combines with J gene TRBJ1-1; D uncertain. V lost 4 bases and J 4 bases, leaving 10 bases between the germline ends. The CDR3 is 13 residues long. CDR1 KGHSY and CDR2 FQNENV come from the germline V gene. CDR3 sequence (DNA): TGTGCCAGCAGCCGCTCCGGGCTCACTGAAGCTTTCTTT. Encoded protein: CASSRSGLTEAFF.

This sequence joins TRBV12-3 or TRBV12-4 and TRBJ1-1; TRBD1 agrees at 10 bases. V lost 3 bases and J lost 5; bases outside the gene matches: 9. CDR3 size: 16 residues. The DNA for the CDR3 is TGTGCCAGCAGTTTTGACAGGGGGCTTAGGGGGACTGAAGCTTTCTTT. It translates to CASSFDRGLRGTEAFF.

J is TRBJ2-7 and V is TRBV29-1; maybe TRBD1 (6 bases). Germline V lookup: CDR1 SQVTM, CDR2 ANQGSEA. The CDR3 has 13 amino acids. Deletions cut 4 bases from V and 5 bases from J, with 15 bases between. CDR3 DNA: TGCAGCGTTGGTAACAGGGTCGGGGACGAGCAGTACTTC. This codes for CSVGNRVGDEQYF.

The V call is TRBV27, the J call TRBJ2-5; 9 bases are shared with TRBD2. V shed 3 bases, J shed 5 bases, and the junction held 7 bases outside the gene matches. The CDR3 loop spans 15 amino acids. Per the germline V gene, CDR1 is MNHEY and CDR2 is SMNVEV (reference sequence). The CDR3 protein is CASSFGAGGRETQYF. The CDR3 DNA is TGTGCCAGCAGTTTCGGGGCGGGAGGGCGCGAGACCCAGTACTTC.

This chain joins TRBV5-1 and TRBJ2-7; TRBD2 aligns across 8 bases. The germline gives CDR1 SGHRS, CDR2 YFSETQ. This CDR3 contains 15 residues. The V gene end was trimmed by 5 bases and the J gene end by 2 bases; junction bases not matched to a gene: 9. The CDR3 loop is CASRTGGEGTYEQYF. CDR3 DNA sequence: TGCGCCAGCAGAACGGGGGGGGAAGGTACCTACGAGCAGTACTTC.

The J gene is TRBJ2-1, the V gene TRBV5-4; D unresolved. Germline V lookup: CDR1 SGHNT, CDR2 YYREEE (reference sequence). Trimming removed 4 bases from V and 6 bases from J, with 20 bases in between. The CDR3 totals 16 residues. CDR3 in amino acids: CASSGQDGPRRNEQFF. The CDR3 nucleotides read TGTGCCAGCAGCGGGCAGGACGGACCTCGGCGCAATGAGCAGTTCTTC.

The chain links TRBV29-1 to TRBJ2-1; 7 bases are a match to TRBD1. The germline V gene has CDR1 SQVTM and CDR2 ANQGSEA. This CDR3 region has 13 residues. V was clipped by 3 bases and J by 9 bases; unmatched bases: 8. The CDR3 protein is CSVDDREIGEQFF. CDR3 bases: TGCAGCGTTGATGACAGGGAGATTGGTGAGCAGTTCTTC.

The rearrangement uses TRBV20-1 and TRBJ2-5; tentative D call: TRBD2 (5 bases). Germline V gives CDR1 DFQATT, CDR2 SNEGSKA (reference sequence). This CDR3 is 14 amino acids long. The germline V and J ends were trimmed by 1 base and 4 bases, with 13 bases remaining between them. CDR3 nucleotide sequence: TGCAGTGCTAGAGTTCCGAGGGATTCAGAGACCCAGTACTTC. It yields the protein CSARVPRDSETQYF.

The V and J genes are TRBV7-9 and TRBJ2-5, with D possibly being TRBD1 (5 bases). The CDR3 loop spans 13 amino acids. The germline CDR1 and CDR2 sequences are SEHNR and FQNEAQ (reference sequence). V lost 1 base, J lost 3 bases, and 6 bases lay in between. CDR3 region: CASSLVREETQYF. CDR3 sequence (DNA): TGTGCCAGCAGCTTAGTCAGGGAAGAGACCCAGTACTTC.

The chain recombines TRBV29-1 with TRBJ2-1; D not resolved. The germline gives CDR1 SQVTM, CDR2 ANQGSEA. Trimming pared 7 bases from V and 9 bases from J, leaving 10 bases between. This CDR3 contains 10 residues. The CDR3 spells CSALLGEQFF. In DNA, the CDR3 is TGCAGCGCCCTACTGGGTGAGCAGTTCTTC.

This clonotype was observed a single time. The V gene is TRBV5-1, the J gene TRBJ2-7, with D hard to call. The V gene's germline CDR1 is SGHRS and CDR2 YFSETQ. The CDR3 spans 12 residues. Trimming shortened V by 4 bases and J by 4 bases, and 9 bases separated the two germline ends. CDR3 loop: CASSNTVYEQYF. CDR3 DNA sequence: TGCGCCAGCAGCAATACAGTTTACGAGCAGTACTTC.

This chain connects TRBV20-1 to TRBJ2-7, with TRBD2 as a possible D gene (7 bases). The CDR3 runs to 15 residues. Trimming took off 5 bases at V and 0 bases at J, with 17 bases between the two ends. Germline V gene data show CDR1 as DFQATT and CDR2 as SNEGSKA (reference sequence). Here the CDR3 reads CSAGGGYRSSYEQYF. The CDR3 DNA sequence: TGCAGTGCTGGGGGGGGCTACCGGAGCTCCTACGAGCAGTACTTC.

The CDR3 nucleotides are TGTGCCAGCAGTTACTCGATTGGGAGGGGAAGGGATGGCTACACCTTC. Its protein product is CASSYSIGRGRDGYTF. The chain couples TRBV6-5 to TRBJ1-2, with D possibly matching TRBD1 (5 bases). Per the germline V gene, CDR1 is MNHEY and CDR2 is SVGAGI. Between the trimmed V and J ends, which lost 0 bases and 6 bases, there was a span of 17 bases. The CDR3 spans 16 residues.

A note on this clonotype: One end of the junction is discordant with germline, which a read error may explain. J is TRBJ2-6 and V is TRBV9, with D perhaps given as TRBD1 or TRBD2 (5 bases each). CDR1 is SGDLS, CDR2 YYNGEE, per germline. This CDR3 comprises 18 residues. The DNA for the CDR3 is TGTGCCAGCAGCGAGAGGGGAAAGGCCCCCTCTGGGCCCAACGTCCTGACTTTC. Translation: CASSERGKAPSGPNVLTF.

This clonotype has only one observation. The chain is built from TRBV13 and TRBJ2-3; D may be TRBD2 (5 bases). Germline V lookup: CDR1 PRHDT, CDR2 FYEKMQ (reference sequence). V dropped 2 bases and J dropped 2 bases, with 8 bases sitting between them. CDR3 length equals 14 residues. The CDR3 spells CASSLLGATDTQYF. CDR3 bases: TGTGCCAGCAGCTTATTGGGAGCCACAGATACGCAGTATTTT.